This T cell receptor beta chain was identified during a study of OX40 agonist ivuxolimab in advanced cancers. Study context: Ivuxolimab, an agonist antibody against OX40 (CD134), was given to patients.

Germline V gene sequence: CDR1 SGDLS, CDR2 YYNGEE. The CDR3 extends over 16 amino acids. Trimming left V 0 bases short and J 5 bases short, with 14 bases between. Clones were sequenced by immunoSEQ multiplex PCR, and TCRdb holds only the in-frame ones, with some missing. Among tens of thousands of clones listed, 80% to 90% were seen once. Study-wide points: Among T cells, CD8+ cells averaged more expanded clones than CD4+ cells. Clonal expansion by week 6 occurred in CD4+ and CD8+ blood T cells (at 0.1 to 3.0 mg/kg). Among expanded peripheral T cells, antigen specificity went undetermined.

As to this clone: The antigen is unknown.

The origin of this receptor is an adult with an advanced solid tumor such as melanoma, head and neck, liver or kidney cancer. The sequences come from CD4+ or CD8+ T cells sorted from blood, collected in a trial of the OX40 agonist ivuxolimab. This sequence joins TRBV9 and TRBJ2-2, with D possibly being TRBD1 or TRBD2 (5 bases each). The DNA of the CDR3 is TGTGCCAGCAGCGTAGAGACGGGGCTATATACCGGGGAGCTGTTTTTT. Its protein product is CASSVETGLYTGELFF.